This TCR beta chain is drawn from a study of metastatic and nonmetastatic thyroid tumors. Study context: A comparison of repertoires was made across blood and tumor or nodule tissue from malignant and benign thyroid patients.

In the authors' workflow: Using the CDR3 differences seen across clinicopathological groups, the authors built a distant-metastasis classifier for papillary thyroid cancer, which was meant to discriminate distant-metastatic patients. Via MiXCR, TCRdb re-called the PCR reads. TCRdb's processing, not the study's, gives the V and J calls here. The sample records 50,000 to 70,000 clones, approximately 4.1% being singletons. Study conclusions and caveats: Significantly greater TCR beta diversity was reportedly found in malignant thyroid tumors than in benign nodules (in blood and tumor).

Thyroid surgery was performed in patients who had received no treatment beforehand. The germline V gene encodes CDR1 MGHDK and CDR2 SYGVNS. CDR3 length: 15 residues. Of note for this clone: Antigen: not known. The junction differs from germline at one of its ends, possibly a read error.

The chain carries TRBV25-1 and TRBJ2-7, with TRBD1 matching over 7 bases. The sample consisted of blood. This sequence was found in a female donor with papillary thyroid cancer or a benign thyroid nodule (not recorded which). Some clones in this sample may be carry-over from other donors' samples. The CDR3 sequence: CASSHDRVQSYDQYF. CDR3 in DNA: TGTGCCAGCAGCCACGACAGGGTGCAATCCTACGATCAGTACTTC.